This T cell receptor (beta chain) was sequenced in a study of technical replicates of blood from several donors. Sequenced by immunoSEQ multiplex PCR; TCRdb stores in-frame clones only, minus some. Of more than 65,000 clones in the sample, approximately 94% were seen once. The CDR3 runs 15 residues. The V end was cut by 6 bases, the J end by 4 bases, with 18 bases between. Germline assignment: CDR1 MNHNS and CDR2 SASEGT. This chain connects TRBV6-1 to TRBJ1-1; a weak D match, TRBD1 (6 bases). The source is a human donor in good health. Sequenced sample: T cells isolated from PBMCs. The CDR3 DNA reads TGTGCCAGCAGCCTAAAGGGGCAGGGGATCACTGAAGCTTTCTTT. Translating gives CASSLKGQGITEAFF.